This TCR beta chain was identified in a study of blood T cell repertoires in COVID-19. Methods used by the authors: Amplified reference gene primers provided the basis for estimating nucleated cell counts. Method: immunoSEQ multiplex PCR; TCRdb's copy keeps in-frame clones and lacks some. V and J calls and clone size come straight from that table; D and trimming were deduced from the DNA. The sample shows 90,000 or so clones, around 88% of them seen only once. This receptor was taken from a woman in her fifties or sixties with COVID-19, enrolled during active disease. The sequencing sample was made of peripheral blood.

The CDR3 DNA is TGTGCCAGCAGGCGCGGACAAGACTACGAGCAGTACTTC. Its translation: CASRRGQDYEQYF. V and J are TRBV6-5 and TRBJ2-7; D is perhaps TRBD1 (5 bases). V lost 6 bases to trimming and J lost 3 bases, with 12 bases between them. The CDR3 contains 13 residues. The germline gives CDR1 MNHEY, CDR2 SVGAGI.